The next 28 T cell receptor beta chains were all read from a single sample in a study of blood T cell repertoires in COVID-19. Clones were read by immunoSEQ multiplex PCR, and TCRdb kept only the in-frame ones, dropping some. The profile shows approximately 290,000 clones, 90% of them singletons. Sequencing was carried out using PBMCs or T cells enriched from blood (not recorded which). These receptors were taken from a woman aged 25 to 39 who had recovered from COVID-19.

Turning to this clone: At the DNA level, this CDR3 is encoded by other sequences in the same sample as well. The chain has TRBV5-1 and TRBJ1-1, with D perhaps matching TRBD1 (5 bases). The CDR3 has 14 residues. Trimming removed 2 bases from V and 1 base from J, with 9 bases in between. The germline CDR1 and CDR2 sequences are SGHRS and YFSETQ. CDR3 bases: TGCGCCAGCAGCTTTTTAGACAGGAACACTGAAGCTTTCTTT. It specifies CASSFLDRNTEAFF.

The J gene is TRBJ2-2, the V gene TRBV30; 8 bases map to TRBD2. V was pared by 7 bases and J by 3 bases, with 10 bases of the junction left unmatched. This CDR3 comprises 15 residues. Looked up from germline, CDR1 is GTSNPN and CDR2 is SVGIG (reference sequence). This chain's CDR3 is CAYMPGLEDTGELFF. CDR3 nucleotides: TGTGCCTACATGCCGGGACTAGAGGACACCGGGGAGCTGTTTTTT.

The chain links TRBV9 to TRBJ2-1, with 7 nucleotides matching TRBD2. Per the germline V gene, CDR1 is SGDLS and CDR2 is YYNGEE. CDR3 length: 16 residues. V shed 7 bases, J shed 0 bases, and the junction held 10 bases outside the gene matches. The CDR3, as DNA: TGTGCCAGCGGGGAGAGCGGGACCTACTCCTACAATGAGCAGTTCTTC. Translated: CASGESGTYSYNEQFF.

The chain couples TRBV19 to TRBJ1-1; 8 bases line up with TRBD1. V lost 4 bases to trimming and J lost 0 bases; unmatched junction nucleotides: 4. Looked up from germline, CDR1 is LNHDA and CDR2 is SQIVND (reference sequence). The CDR3 has 15 amino acids. The CDR3 DNA is TGTGCCAGTAGTACTAGGGACAGGCTGAACACTGAAGCTTTCTTT. This codes for CASSTRDRLNTEAFF.

This chain connects TRBV28 to TRBJ2-4; perhaps TRBD2 as D (5 bases). Per the germline V gene, CDR1 is MDHEN and CDR2 is SYDVKM. CDR3 length equals 17 residues. The V gene lost 7 bases and the J gene lost 0 bases, with 19 bases spanning the gap. For the CDR3, the DNA is TGTGCCAGCAATCCCAGATCCCGGGGAGCAGCCAAAAACATTCAGTACTTC. This sequence encodes CASNPRSRGAAKNIQYF.

This sequence joins TRBV19 and TRBJ2-7; possible D gene TRBD1, 6 bases. This CDR3 spans 15 amino acids. The V gene lost 5 bases and the J gene lost 1 base, with 15 bases spanning the gap. Germline CDR1 reads LNHDA; CDR2 reads SQIVND (reference sequence). The CDR3 reads CASSRTPTGSYEQYF. The DNA for the CDR3 is TGTGCCAGTAGTCGCACCCCGACAGGTTCCTACGAGCAGTACTTC. Looking up the rest from reference TRBV19 and TRBJ2-7 gives the full variable domain: DGGITQSPKYLFRKEGQNVTLSCEQNLNHDAMYWYRQDPGQGLRLIYYSQIVNDFQKGDIAEGYSVSREKKESFPLTVTSAQKNPTAFYLCASSRTPTGSYEQYFGPGTRLTVT.

The chain recombines TRBV2 with TRBJ2-1, with 11 bases that match TRBD2. The CDR3 loop spans 14 amino acids. Trimming removed 1 base from V and 9 bases from J; junction bases left unmatched: 2. Germline assignment: CDR1 SNHLY and CDR2 FYNNEI. The CDR3 DNA reads TGTGCCAGCAGTGAAGTTCTAGCGGGAGGTGAGCAGTTCTTC. Translated: CASSEVLAGGEQFF.

The V and J genes are TRBV28 and TRBJ1-4; 8 bases map to TRBD1. CDR1 is MDHEN, CDR2 SYDVKM, per germline. This CDR3 region has 15 residues. V gave up 5 bases and J gave up 11 bases; unmatched junction bases: 13. The DNA of the CDR3 is TGTGCCAGCAGTCCCCCGGACAGGGAACCGGGGAAACTGTTTTTT. Residues: CASSPPDREPGKLFF.

The chain joins TRBV14 to TRBJ1-2; 8 bases are shared with TRBD1. This CDR3 is 15 amino acids long. The ends lost 5 bases at V and 3 bases at J; junction bases unmatched: 8. Per germline, CDR1 SGHDN and CDR2 FVKESK. CDR3 loop: CASSRTGIFDYGYTF. The CDR3 DNA follows: TGTGCCAGCAGCAGGACAGGGATTTTTGACTATGGCTACACCTTC.

This sequence joins TRBV5-1 and TRBJ1-6, with 10 positions matching TRBD1. Germline CDR1 is SGHRS and CDR2 is YFSETQ. Trimming removed 0 bases from V and 10 bases from J; junction bases left unmatched: 4. This CDR3 comprises 15 residues. The CDR3 DNA sequence: TGCGCCAGCAGCTTGGCCGGGACAGGGGCCTCACCCCTCCACTTT. Translation gives CASSLAGTGASPLHF.

This clone was observed a handful of times. V and J are TRBV6-1 and TRBJ2-1, with 13 positions matching TRBD2. This CDR3 has 15 residues. Germline values: CDR1 MNHNS, CDR2 SASEGT. V trimming: 3 bases; J trimming: 8 bases; junction bases outside the gene matches: 4. Here the CDR3 DNA reads TGTGCCAGCAGTGATGGACTAGCGGGAGTCGATGAGCAGTTCTTC. Its protein product is CASSDGLAGVDEQFF.

The J gene is TRBJ2-3, the V gene TRBV4-3, with D maybe TRBD2 (5 bases). V was pared by 4 bases and J by 1 base, with 9 bases between. The CDR3 runs to 14 residues. Germline loops: CDR1 LGHNA, CDR2 YSLEER. Here the CDR3 reads CASSLGLGTDTQYF. In DNA, the CDR3 is TGCGCCAGCAGCCTAGGACTCGGCACAGATACGCAGTATTTT.

The rearrangement links TRBV29-1 to TRBJ2-1, with 7 bases that match TRBD1. V shed 6 bases and J 9 bases; nucleotides not matched to a gene: 5. Germline CDR1 and CDR2: SQVTM and ANQGSEA. The CDR3 has 11 residues. The CDR3 nucleotides are TGCAGCGTGTACAGGGGTCCTGAGCAGTTCTTC. It codes for CSVYRGPEQFF.

V usage is TRBV10-2 and J usage is TRBJ1-1; tentatively, D is TRBD1 (6 bases). V dropped 6 bases and J dropped 2 bases, with 10 bases sitting between them. This CDR3 has 13 residues. Germline CDR1 WSHSY, CDR2 SAAADI. The CDR3 coding sequence is TGCGCCAGCAGGACAGGAGGAAACACTGAAGCTTTCTTT. This gives the protein CASRTGGNTEAFF.

Concerning this clone itself: Germline and junction disagree at one end, which may indicate a read error. The chain couples TRBV14 to TRBJ1-5, with D perhaps matching TRBD1 (5 bases). The CDR3 consists of 14 residues. Germline CDR1 is SGHDN and CDR2 is FVKESK. This chain's CDR3 is CASSQDSARVSMDF. In nucleotides, the CDR3 is TGTGCCAGCAGCCAAGATTCCGCCAGGGTCTCCATGGATTTT.

V usage is TRBV27 and J usage is TRBJ1-1; 11 bases match TRBD1. The V and J ends lost 5 bases and 5 bases, in that order; junction bases with no gene match: 10. CDR3 length: 16 amino acids. CDR1 MNHEY and CDR2 SMNVEV come from the germline V gene (reference sequence). Here the CDR3 reads CASSLHPGTGGTEAFF. Here the CDR3 DNA reads TGTGCCAGCAGTCTCCACCCCGGGACAGGGGGGACTGAAGCTTTCTTT.

This chain joins TRBV7-9 and TRBJ1-1; D ambiguous. The germline V and J ends were trimmed by 5 bases and 1 base, with 11 bases remaining between them. Germline V gene lookup returns CDR1 SEHNR and CDR2 FQNEAQ (reference sequence). The CDR3 consists of 14 residues. CDR3 sequence: CASSLTSGNTEAFF. For the CDR3, the DNA is TGTGCCAGCAGCCTAACTTCCGGGAACACTGAAGCTTTCTTT.

The genes are TRBV4-3 and TRBJ2-4, with 8 bases that match TRBD2. V dropped 4 bases and J dropped 0; count of bases not matched to a gene: 14. CDR3 length: 19 residues. Germline V gene data show CDR1 as LGHNA and CDR2 as YSLEER. The CDR3 protein is CASSPQASGYTVAKNIQYF. As DNA, the CDR3 is TGCGCCAGCAGCCCCCAGGCTAGCGGGTACACCGTAGCCAAAAACATTCAGTACTTC.

The chain carries TRBV6-6 and TRBJ1-4, with a possible D match to TRBD1 (5 bases). V lost 2 bases and J 8 bases, leaving 12 bases between the germline ends. Germline loops: CDR1 MNHNY, CDR2 SVGAGI (reference sequence). The CDR3 is made up of 14 amino acids. CDR3 coding DNA: TGTGCCAGCAGTTACGGGGGGTCAAGAGAAAAACTGTTTTTT. It codes for CASSYGGSREKLFF.

V gene TRBV11-2 combines with J gene TRBJ1-2; a weak D match, TRBD1 (6 bases). CDR1 and CDR2 (germline): SGHAT, FQNNGV. The length of the CDR3 is 15 residues. Trimming removed 1 base from V and 6 bases from J, with 15 bases in between. CDR3 residues: CASSLVRQASDGYTF. DNA of the CDR3: TGTGCCAGCAGCTTAGTAAGACAGGCTTCAGATGGCTACACCTTC.

The rearrangement joins TRBV6-2 or TRBV6-3 to TRBJ2-1; 8 bases map to TRBD1. The CDR3 runs 12 residues. The ends lost 5 bases at V and 9 bases at J; junction bases unmatched: 3. Per germline, CDR1 MNHEY and CDR2 SVGEGT. The CDR3 loop is CASSDRGFEQFF. In DNA form, the CDR3 reads TGTGCCAGCAGTGACAGGGGTTTTGAGCAGTTCTTC.

V gene TRBV6-5 combines with J gene TRBJ2-2; 12 nucleotides match TRBD2. Trimming at V came to 4 bases and at J to 6 bases, leaving 3 bases not matched to a gene. The CDR3 is made up of 15 amino acids. Germline CDR1 is MNHEY and CDR2 is SVGAGI. The CDR3 here is CASSSLAGGSGELFF. CDR3 nucleotides: TGTGCCAGCAGTTCCCTAGCGGGAGGGTCCGGGGAGCTGTTTTTT.

CDR3 residues: CASTDRGREAFF. Here the CDR3 DNA reads TGTGCCAGCACCGACAGGGGGCGCGAAGCTTTCTTT. The gene calls are TRBV6-1 and TRBJ1-1; 10 nucleotides match TRBD1. Germline lookup yields CDR1 MNHNS and CDR2 SASEGT. The CDR3 sequence is 12 residues long. Unmatched junction bases numbered 4, after V lost 7 bases and J lost 8 bases.

This chain uses TRBV28 with TRBJ1-1; 7 bases are shared with TRBD1. Germline CDR1 is MDHEN and CDR2 is SYDVKM. The CDR3 is made up of 13 amino acids. With 3 bases clipped from V and 4 bases from J, the junction kept 2 bases outside the gene matches. Here the CDR3 DNA reads TGTGCCAGCAGTTTGACAGGGAGCACTGAAGCTTTCTTT. Its translation: CASSLTGSTEAFF.

The genes are TRBV28 and TRBJ1-1; 7 bases align to TRBD1. Looked up from germline, CDR1 is MDHEN and CDR2 is SYDVKM. V lost 2 bases to trimming and J lost 11 bases; unmatched junction nucleotides: 5. CDR3 size: 12 residues. The CDR3 DNA reads as TGTGCCAGCAGTTTAGGCAGGGGGTCGGCTTTCTTT. It is translated as CASSLGRGSAFF.

CDR3 DNA: TGTGCCAGCAGTACGGTAAGCGCCTACGAGCAGTACTTC. It specifies CASSTVSAYEQYF. The V gene is TRBV6-5, the J gene TRBJ2-7; D call uncertain. V was cut by 5 bases and J by 2 bases, with 10 bases left in between. This CDR3 region has 13 residues. From germline, CDR1 is MNHEY and CDR2 SVGAGI.

This clone was counted a single time. CDR3 nucleotides: TGTGCCAGCAGCGTAGCTGGCAGGGTCTATGGCTACACCTTC. Translated, it gives CASSVAGRVYGYTF. The chain joins TRBV9 to TRBJ1-2, with TRBD1 as a possible D gene (5 bases). Germline CDR1 and CDR2: SGDLS and YYNGEE. V shed 0 bases and J shed 4 bases, with 10 bases lying between them. The CDR3 is 14 residues long.

J is TRBJ2-7 and V is TRBV4-1; the D is unclear. This CDR3 comprises 13 residues. Germline-derived CDR1 and CDR2 are MGHRA and YSYEKL. Trimming stripped 0 bases from V and 9 bases from J, with 12 bases between. CDR3 bases: TGCGCCAGCAGCCAAGATCGGAGCTTTTGGCAGTACTTC. Translation: CASSQDRSFWQYF.